This TCR beta chain was documented in a study of shared clonotypes between healthy human individuals. Germline V gives CDR1 MGHRA, CDR2 YSYEKL. The CDR3 sequence is 15 residues long. The V gene end was trimmed by 5 bases and the J gene end by 2 bases; junction bases not matched to a gene: 4. In the naive CD8 group, cells lacked CD45RO and were positively selected for CCR7, so terminally differentiated effector memory CD45RA+ cells were left out. Each sorted subset replicate got 200 ng genomic DNA, 25,000 to 35,000 genomes. Sequencing used immunoSEQ multiplex PCR; TCRdb keeps in-frame clones, though not all of them. The sample yields about 680,000 clones, about 90% seen once.

Input material: naive CD8+ T cells sorted from blood. This clonotype was obtained from a man aged 30 to 39 in good health. The genes are TRBV4-1 and TRBJ2-5, with 11 bases fitting TRBD2. The CDR3 loop reads CASSFGTSGQETQYF. DNA for the CDR3: TGCGCCAGCAGCTTTGGGACTAGCGGACAAGAGACCCAGTACTTC.